A selection of T cell receptor beta chains follows, all from one sample in a study of T cell responses to AZD1222 COVID-19 vaccine. The data were produced by immunoSEQ multiplex PCR, yet TCRdb's version contains in-frame clones alone and is incomplete. The data show approximately 130,000 clones, 89% seen once. Sequencing used peripheral blood, obtained 28 days after the second AZD1222 dose. The source of these receptors is an adult who received the AZD1222 COVID-19 vaccine. The CDR3 runs from the conserved cysteine through the conserved F or W. D genes are given only for firm matches. A row's size may be missing; if present it is once, few, many or a size class.

v_call: TRBV20-1; d_call: TRBD1; clone_size: NA; j_call: TRBJ1-1; cdr3_nt: TGCAGTGCTAGTCAGGGGGGGCAGACTGAAGCTTTCTTT; cdr3_aa: CSASQGGQTEAFF
v_call: TRBV6-2/TRBV6-3; d_call: NA; clone_size: NA; j_call: TRBJ1-5; cdr3_nt: TGTGCCAGCAGTCCAGCAGCTAGCAATCAGCCCCAGCATTTT; cdr3_aa: CASSPAASNQPQHF
v_call: TRBV11-2; d_call: TRBD1; clone_size: NA; j_call: TRBJ1-2; cdr3_nt: TGTGCCAGCAGCCACAGACAGGGACGGCAAGCTAACTATGGCTACACCTTC; cdr3_aa: CASSHRQGRQANYGYTF
v_call: TRBV6-5; d_call: NA; clone_size: NA; j_call: TRBJ2-2; cdr3_nt: TGTGCCAGCACTAGACGAGTGGGTTTTTCCGGGGAGCTGTTTTTT; cdr3_aa: CASTRRVGFSGELFF
v_call: TRBV2; d_call: TRBD1; clone_size: NA; j_call: TRBJ1-6; cdr3_nt: TGTGCCAGCAGTAGGGACAGCCTTCATAATTCACCCCTCCACTTT; cdr3_aa: CASSRDSLHNSPLHF
v_call: TRBV11-3; d_call: NA; clone_size: NA; j_call: TRBJ2-7; cdr3_nt: TGTGCCAGCAGCTTAGAGGTGGCGGGGAAATACGAGCAGTACTTC; cdr3_aa: CASSLEVAGKYEQYF
v_call: TRBV19; d_call: TRBD1; clone_size: NA; j_call: TRBJ1-1; cdr3_nt: TGTGCCAGTAGTATGATCGGGACAGGGGCGAACACTGAAGCTTTCTTT; cdr3_aa: CASSMIGTGANTEAFF
v_call: TRBV6-5; d_call: TRBD1; clone_size: NA; j_call: TRBJ2-1; cdr3_nt: TGTGCCAGCAAACCACAGGGGGCAGGTTACAATGAGCAGTTCTTC; cdr3_aa: CASKPQGAGYNEQFF
v_call: TRBV18; d_call: TRBD1; clone_size: NA; j_call: TRBJ1-4; cdr3_nt: TGTGCCAGCTCACCACCCAGGCCAGGGGGCGAGGAAAAACTGTTTTTT; cdr3_aa: CASSPPRPGGEEKLFF
v_call: TRBV30; d_call: NA; clone_size: NA; j_call: TRBJ1-3; cdr3_nt: TGTGCCTGGGGGGGTCTCAGCTCTGGAAACACCATATATTTT; cdr3_aa: CAWGGLSSGNTIYF
v_call: TRBV10-1; d_call: NA; clone_size: NA; j_call: TRBJ1-1; cdr3_nt: TGCGCCAGCAGTGGGCTCGCGCAAGGGGAAACTGAAGCTTTCTTT; cdr3_aa: CASSGLAQGETEAFF
v_call: TRBV3-1/TRBV3-2; d_call: TRBD2; clone_size: NA; j_call: TRBJ2-3; cdr3_nt: TGTGCCAGCAGCCGAGCGGGGGGGGACGAGTCAGATACGCAGTATTTT; cdr3_aa: CASSRAGGDESDTQYF
v_call: TRBV7-9; d_call: NA; clone_size: few; j_call: TRBJ1-1; cdr3_nt: TGTGCCAGCAGCTTCCCCGGGACGGAAGCTTTCTTT; cdr3_aa: CASSFPGTEAFF
v_call: TRBV3-1/TRBV3-2; d_call: NA; clone_size: NA; j_call: TRBJ1-4; cdr3_nt: TGTGCCAGCAGCTTCCGAGCGGGAAAACTGTTTTTT; cdr3_aa: CASSFRAGKLFF
v_call: TRBV5-4; d_call: NA; clone_size: NA; j_call: TRBJ2-6; cdr3_nt: TGTGCCAGCACCATCTTGGCTGGAGGGAGTGGGGCCAACGTCCTGACTTTC; cdr3_aa: CASTILAGGSGANVLTF
v_call: TRBV6-2/TRBV6-3; d_call: NA; clone_size: NA; j_call: TRBJ2-7; cdr3_nt: TGTGCCAGCAGTTACTACGCTAGCGCAAGCTCCTACGAGCAGTACTTC; cdr3_aa: CASSYYASASSYEQYF
v_call: TRBV7-9; d_call: NA; clone_size: NA; j_call: TRBJ1-2; cdr3_nt: TGTGCCAGCAGCCCGCCGACGGGAAGGGGAAACTATGGCTACACCTTC; cdr3_aa: CASSPPTGRGNYGYTF
v_call: TRBV29-1; d_call: NA; clone_size: NA; j_call: TRBJ1-4; cdr3_nt: TGCAGCGTTGCGGTGAGACCTAATGAAAAACTGTTTTTT; cdr3_aa: CSVAVRPNEKLFF
v_call: TRBV6-5; d_call: NA; clone_size: once; j_call: TRBJ2-2; cdr3_nt: TGTGCCAGCAGGGGGGACAATGGGGCCGGGGAGCTGTTTTTT; cdr3_aa: CASRGDNGAGELFF
v_call: TRBV13; d_call: NA; clone_size: NA; j_call: TRBJ2-5; cdr3_nt: TGTGCCAGCAGAGCCACTACGAACTTCCAAGAGACCCAGTACTTC; cdr3_aa: CASRATTNFQETQYF
v_call: TRBV9; d_call: NA; clone_size: NA; j_call: TRBJ1-1; cdr3_nt: TGTGCCAGCAGCGTAGATCCGACCCGATTGAACACTGAAGCTTTCTTT; cdr3_aa: CASSVDPTRLNTEAFF
v_call: TRBV7-2; d_call: TRBD2; clone_size: NA; j_call: TRBJ2-3; cdr3_nt: TGTGCCAGCAGCTTAGCTTCCCTGGGAGCGGGGGGAGATACGCAGTATTTT; cdr3_aa: CASSLASLGAGGDTQYF
v_call: TRBV7-3; d_call: NA; clone_size: once; j_call: TRBJ1-1; cdr3_nt: TGTGCCAGCAGGTCTCAAGCGGACACTGAAGCTTTCTTT; cdr3_aa: CASRSQADTEAFF